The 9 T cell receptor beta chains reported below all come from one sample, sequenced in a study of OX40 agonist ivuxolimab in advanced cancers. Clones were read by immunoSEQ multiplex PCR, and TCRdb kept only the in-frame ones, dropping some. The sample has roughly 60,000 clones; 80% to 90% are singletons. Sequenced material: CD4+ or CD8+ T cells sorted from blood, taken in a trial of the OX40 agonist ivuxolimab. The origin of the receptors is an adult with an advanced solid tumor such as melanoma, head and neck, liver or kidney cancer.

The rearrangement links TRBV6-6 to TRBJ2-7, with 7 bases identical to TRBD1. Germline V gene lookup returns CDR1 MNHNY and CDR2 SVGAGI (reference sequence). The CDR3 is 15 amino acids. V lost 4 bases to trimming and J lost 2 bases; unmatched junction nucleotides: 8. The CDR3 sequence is CASSSRQGRPYEQYF. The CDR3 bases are TGTGCCAGCAGTTCTCGACAGGGACGTCCCTACGAGCAGTACTTC.

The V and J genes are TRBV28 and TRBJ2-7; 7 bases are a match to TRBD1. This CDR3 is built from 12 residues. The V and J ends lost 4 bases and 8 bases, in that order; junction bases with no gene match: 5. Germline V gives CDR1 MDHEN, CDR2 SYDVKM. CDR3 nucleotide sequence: TGTGCCAGCAGTTCCGGGACAGAACAGCAGTACTTC. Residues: CASSSGTEQQYF.

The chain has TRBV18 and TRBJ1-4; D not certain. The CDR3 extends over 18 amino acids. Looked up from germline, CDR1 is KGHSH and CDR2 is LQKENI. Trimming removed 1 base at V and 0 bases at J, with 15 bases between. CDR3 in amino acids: CASSPLYSSRTTNEKLFF. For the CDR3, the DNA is TGTGCCAGCTCACCACTATACAGTTCTCGGACAACTAATGAAAAACTGTTTTTT.

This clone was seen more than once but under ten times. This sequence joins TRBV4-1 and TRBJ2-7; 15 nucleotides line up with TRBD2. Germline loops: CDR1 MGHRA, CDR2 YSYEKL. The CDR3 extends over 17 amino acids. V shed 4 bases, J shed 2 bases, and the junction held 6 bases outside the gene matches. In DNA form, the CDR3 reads TGCGCCAGCAGCCCGGGACTAGCGGGAGGAGGGACCTACGAGCAGTACTTC. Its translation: CASSPGLAGGGTYEQYF.

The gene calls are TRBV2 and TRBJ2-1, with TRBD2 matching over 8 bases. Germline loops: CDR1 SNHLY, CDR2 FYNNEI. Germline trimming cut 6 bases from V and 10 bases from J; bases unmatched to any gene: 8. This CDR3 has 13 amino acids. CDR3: CASRSGLAGEQFF. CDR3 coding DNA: TGTGCCAGCAGGTCTGGACTAGCTGGCGAGCAGTTCTTC.

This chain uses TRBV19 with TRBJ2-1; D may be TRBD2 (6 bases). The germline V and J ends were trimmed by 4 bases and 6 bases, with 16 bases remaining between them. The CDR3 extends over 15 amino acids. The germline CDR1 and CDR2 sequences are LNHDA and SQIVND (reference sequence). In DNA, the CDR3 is TGTGCCAGTAGTACCGGGAGTAGAAGAATCAATGAGCAGTTCTTC. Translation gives CASSTGSRRINEQFF.

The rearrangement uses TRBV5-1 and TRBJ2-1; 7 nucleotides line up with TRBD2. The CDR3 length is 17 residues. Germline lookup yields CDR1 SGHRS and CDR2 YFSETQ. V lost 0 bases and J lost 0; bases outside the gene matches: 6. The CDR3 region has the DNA TGCGCCAGCAGCTTGGTAGGCCTAGCGGACTCCTACAATGAGCAGTTCTTC. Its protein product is CASSLVGLADSYNEQFF.

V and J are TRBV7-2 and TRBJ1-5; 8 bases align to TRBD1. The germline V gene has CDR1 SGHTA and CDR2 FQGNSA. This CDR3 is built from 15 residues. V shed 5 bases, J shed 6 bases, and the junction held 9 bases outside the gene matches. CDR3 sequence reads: CASSVSGGSVQPQHF. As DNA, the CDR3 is TGTGCCAGCAGCGTCTCAGGGGGCTCGGTTCAGCCCCAGCATTTT.

CDR3 sequence reads: CASSSSTSGRVGLPLEQYF. Here the CDR3 DNA reads TGTGCCAGCAGTTCGTCGACTAGCGGGAGGGTGGGTCTTCCTCTCGAGCAGTACTTC. This sequence joins TRBV28 and TRBJ2-7; 14 bases are a match to TRBD2. The germline gives CDR1 MDHEN, CDR2 SYDVKM. The V segment lost 4 bases and the J segment 6 bases; nucleotides outside the gene matches: 17. This CDR3 contains 19 residues. The full variable domain, rest sourced from reference TRBV28 and TRBJ2-7, is DVKVTQSSRYLVKRTGEKVFLECVQDMDHENMFWYRQDPGLGLRLIYFSYDVKMKEKGDIPEGYSVSREKKERFSLILESASTNQTSMYLCASSSSTSGRVGLPLEQYFGPGTRLTVT.